A single sample gave rise to the 19 T cell receptor beta chains below, sequenced in a study of regulatory T cells in long-lasting Graves disease. Construction of TCR beta libraries relied on iRepertoire HTBI primers and on Arm-PCR targeting CDR3 regions. TCRdb passed the multiplex PCR reads through MiXCR, listing each CDR3 protein once. This table holds a few hundred thousand distinct CDR3 sequences, 21% found once. Specified time point: persistent/refractory GD, antithyroid drugs over 5 years with positive TRAb. RNA extracted from PBMCs served as the sequencing template. Here the sequenced sample was peripheral blood mononuclear cells (PBMCs), taken when the disease was refractory, from a patient treated with antithyroid drugs. The source of these receptors is a female donor with Graves disease.

The chain uses TRBV6-5 and TRBJ2-7, with D perhaps TRBD2 (6 bases). Germline V gives CDR1 MNHEY, CDR2 SVGAGI. This CDR3 contains 13 residues. Trimming took 0 bases from V and 6 from J, leaving 9 bases between them. The CDR3 region has the DNA TGTGCCAGCAGTTACTCGCGGCGGGGCGAGCAGTACTTC. Its translation: CASSYSRRGEQYF.

The rearrangement joins TRBV28 to TRBJ2-2; 7 bases are a match to TRBD2. Trimming at V came to 9 bases and at J to 9 bases, leaving 10 bases not matched to a gene. The CDR3 runs 13 residues. Germline loops: CDR1 MDHEN, CDR2 SYDVKM. The chain's CDR3 is CASCGRGTRELFF. The CDR3 nucleotides are TGTGCCAGTTGCGGGAGAGGGACCAGGGAGCTGTTTTTT.

The V and J genes are TRBV18 and TRBJ1-6; no clear D gene. Trimming left V 5 bases short and J 8 bases short, with 10 bases between. The CDR3 runs 13 residues. Germline CDR1 and CDR2: KGHSH and LQKENI. The DNA of the CDR3 is TGTGCCAGCTCAAGCGGGCAGGATTCACCCCTCCACTTT. Its protein product is CASSSGQDSPLHF.

The rearrangement links TRBV20-1 to TRBJ2-7; TRBD1 or TRBD2 may be the D gene (5 bases each). Germline V lookup: CDR1 DFQATT, CDR2 SNEGSKA (reference sequence). The CDR3 runs 13 residues. V gave up 6 bases and J gave up 3 bases, with 15 bases separating them. CDR3 sequence reads: CSALRGSYYEQYF. The DNA of the CDR3 is TGCAGTGCCCTTCGGGGCAGCTACTACGAGCAGTACTTC.

This clonotype was found a few times. The chain has TRBV4-1 and TRBJ2-2, with 8 bases lining up with TRBD1. Germline V lookup: CDR1 MGHRA, CDR2 YSYEKL. V lost 3 bases and J lost 3; bases outside the gene matches: 9. This CDR3 is 17 amino acids long. CDR3 in amino acids: CASSHGEDRVDTGELFF. The CDR3 coding sequence is TGCGCCAGCAGCCACGGGGAGGACAGGGTGGACACCGGGGAGCTGTTTTTT.

This clonotype was observed at least ten times. The chain has TRBV15 and TRBJ2-5; TRBD1 matches at 9 bases. Trimming at V came to 0 bases and at J to 4 bases, leaving 12 bases not matched to a gene. The CDR3 has 18 residues. Per the germline V gene, CDR1 is LNHNV and CDR2 is YYDKDF (reference sequence). The CDR3 loop is CATSRDFPRQTGGETQYF. CDR3 nucleotides: TGTGCCACCAGCAGAGATTTCCCCCGACAGACAGGGGGAGAGACCCAGTACTTC.

This clonotype has a handful of counts. Germline is not matched at one junction end, which may reflect a read error. The chain couples TRBV20-1 to TRBJ2-4; D is perhaps TRBD1 (5 bases). The CDR3 sequence is 11 residues long. Looked up from germline, CDR1 is DFQATT and CDR2 is SNEGSKA (reference sequence). CDR3 region: CSAREGDIQYF. The CDR3 DNA follows: TGTAGTGCTAGAGAAGGGGACATTCAGTACTTC.

This clonotype has more than one count but fewer than ten. CDR3 residues: CASSPEGGNEQFF. The CDR3 bases are TGTGCCAGCAGCCCGGAGGGGGGGAATGAGCAGTTCTTC. The chain has TRBV28 and TRBJ2-1; TRBD2 might be the D (7 bases). V lost 6 bases, J lost 7 bases, and 13 bases lay in between. The CDR3 totals 13 residues. CDR1 is MDHEN, CDR2 SYDVKM, per germline.

The table lists this clonotype with a few counts. The chain carries TRBV4-1 and TRBJ2-7; tentatively, D is TRBD2 (6 bases). Germline CDR1 MGHRA, CDR2 YSYEKL. Trimming took 0 bases from V and 4 from J, leaving 16 bases between them. The CDR3 runs 16 residues. The CDR3 coding sequence is TGCGCCAGCAGCCAAGATTGGACTACCTCTGGGTACGAGCAGTACTTC. Translation: CASSQDWTTSGYEQYF.

The genes are TRBV2 and TRBJ2-1, with 8 positions matching TRBD2. V gave up 3 bases and J gave up 8 bases; unmatched junction bases: 3. Per germline, CDR1 SNHLY and CDR2 FYNNEI. CDR3 size: 13 residues. The CDR3 reads CASSEPLADEQFF. The DNA for the CDR3 is TGTGCCAGCAGTGAGCCACTAGCGGATGAGCAGTTCTTC.

In its sample, this clonotype was seen many times. The chain carries TRBV2 and TRBJ2-7; 8 bases fit TRBD1. Per germline, CDR1 SNHLY and CDR2 FYNNEI. V trimming: 1 base; J trimming: 4 bases; junction bases outside the gene matches: 9. CDR3 size: 16 residues. CDR3 in DNA: TGTGCCAGCAGTGAAGGCCTCAGGGGGCCTTATTACGAGCAGTACTTC. It encodes CASSEGLRGPYYEQYF.

Only a few counts were recorded for this clonotype. This chain links TRBV20-1 with TRBJ2-7; 8 bases match TRBD2. J was trimmed by 5 bases and V by 1 base; bases with no gene match: 4. Per germline, CDR1 DFQATT and CDR2 SNEGSKA (reference sequence). This CDR3 region has 13 residues. The CDR3 DNA sequence: TGCAGTGCTAGAGGGACTAGCATACACGAGCAGTACTTC. Its protein product is CSARGTSIHEQYF.

The V call is TRBV7-9, the J call TRBJ1-1, with 7 positions matching TRBD1. The CDR3 covers 15 residues. V gave up 4 bases and J gave up 0 bases; unmatched junction bases: 5. The germline gives CDR1 SEHNR, CDR2 FQNEAQ (reference sequence). The CDR3 DNA reads as TGTGCCAGCAGCTCTCCGGGACAGATGAACACTGAAGCTTTCTTT. This translates into CASSSPGQMNTEAFF.

This clonotype was seen repeatedly, ten times or more. The genes are TRBV2 and TRBJ2-5; D not resolved. The CDR3 runs to 13 residues. Germline-derived CDR1 and CDR2 are SNHLY and FYNNEI. The V gene lost 0 bases and the J gene lost 4 bases, with 6 bases spanning the gap. DNA of the CDR3: TGTGCCAGCAGTGAAGCGTTTGCAGAGACCCAGTACTTC. Its translation is CASSEAFAETQYF.

This clonotype was seen ten or more times. V and J are TRBV2 and TRBJ2-5; 12 nucleotides align to TRBD2. The J segment lost 3 bases and the V segment lost 3 bases, leaving 8 bases of the junction unmatched. The CDR3 consists of 17 residues. From germline, CDR1 is SNHLY and CDR2 FYNNEI. CDR3 loop: CASSDLRLAGGEETQYF. CDR3 bases: TGTGCCAGCAGTGATTTGCGGCTAGCGGGAGGGGAAGAGACCCAGTACTTC.

This clonotype was seen more than once but under ten times. The J gene is TRBJ2-5, the V gene TRBV3-1, with 9 bases matching TRBD2. The germline CDR1 and CDR2 sequences are LGHDT and YNNKEL (reference sequence). Losses at the gene ends were 0 bases for V and 2 bases for J; bases not matched to a gene: 1. The CDR3 totals 15 residues. The CDR3 DNA reads as TGTGCCAGCAGCCAAGACGCGGGGGGGCAAGAGACCCAGTACTTC. The encoded protein is CASSQDAGGQETQYF.

Ten or more counts support this clonotype. The J gene is TRBJ2-2, the V gene TRBV2, with D unclear. Germline values: CDR1 SNHLY, CDR2 FYNNEI. The CDR3 length is 12 residues. The V gene lost 7 bases and the J gene lost 8 bases, with 11 bases spanning the gap. CDR3 bases: TGTGCCAGCAAGGGCAATCTGGGGGAGCTGTTTTTT. This translates into CASKGNLGELFF.

In its sample, this clonotype was seen a few times. V gene TRBV20-1 combines with J gene TRBJ2-7; TRBD1 might be the D (6 bases). The CDR3 consists of 13 residues. Germline V lookup: CDR1 DFQATT, CDR2 SNEGSKA (reference sequence). V lost 3 bases to trimming and J lost 6 bases, with 15 bases between them. The CDR3 sequence is CSASRYRDTEQYF. CDR3 bases: TGCAGTGCTAGCCGATACCGGGACACCGAGCAGTACTTC.

This clonotype has a count of ten or more. The chain carries TRBV28 and TRBJ1-5; the match to TRBD1 covers 9 bases. The V segment lost 5 bases and the J segment 7 bases; nucleotides outside the gene matches: 3. CDR1 is MDHEN, CDR2 SYDVKM, per germline. The CDR3 is 13 amino acids. The CDR3 reads CASSTGGVQPQHF. Written as DNA, the CDR3 is TGTGCCAGCAGTACAGGGGGCGTCCAGCCCCAGCATTTT.